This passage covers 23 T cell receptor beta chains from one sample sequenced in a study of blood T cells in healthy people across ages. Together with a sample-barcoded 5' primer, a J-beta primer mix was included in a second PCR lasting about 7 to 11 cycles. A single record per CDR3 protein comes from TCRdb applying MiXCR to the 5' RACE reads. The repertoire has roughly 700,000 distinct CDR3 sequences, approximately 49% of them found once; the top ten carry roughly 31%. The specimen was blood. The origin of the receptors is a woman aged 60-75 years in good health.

The CDR3, as DNA: TGTGCCAGCAGTCGACTAGCGGGAAGCAACACCGGGGAGCTGTTTTTT. This gives the protein CASSRLAGSNTGELFF. The chain uses TRBV12-3 or TRBV12-4 and TRBJ2-2; 11 positions agree with TRBD2. V trimming: 5 bases; J trimming: 2 bases; junction bases outside the gene matches: 4. This CDR3 region has 16 residues.

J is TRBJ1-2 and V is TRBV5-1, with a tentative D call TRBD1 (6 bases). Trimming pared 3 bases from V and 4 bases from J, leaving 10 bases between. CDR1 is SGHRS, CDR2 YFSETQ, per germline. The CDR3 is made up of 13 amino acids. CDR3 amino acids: CASSWDIIYGYTF. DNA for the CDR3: TGCGCCAGCAGCTGGGACATTATCTATGGCTACACCTTC.

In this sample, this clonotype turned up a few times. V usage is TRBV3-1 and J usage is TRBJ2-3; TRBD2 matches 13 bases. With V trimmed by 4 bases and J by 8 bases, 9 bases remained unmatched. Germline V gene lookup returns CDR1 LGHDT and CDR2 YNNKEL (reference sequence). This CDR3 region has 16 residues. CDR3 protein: CASSLRTSGSIITQYF. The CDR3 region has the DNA TGTGCCAGCAGCCTCCGGACTAGCGGGAGTATAATTACGCAGTATTTT.

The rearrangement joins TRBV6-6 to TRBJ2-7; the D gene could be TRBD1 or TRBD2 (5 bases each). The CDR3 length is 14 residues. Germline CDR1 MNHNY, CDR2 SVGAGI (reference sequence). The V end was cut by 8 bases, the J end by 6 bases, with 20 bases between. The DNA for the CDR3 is TGTGCCAGCGTTGATTCGGGGACCGGGCCCGAGCAGTACTTC. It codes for CASVDSGTGPEQYF.

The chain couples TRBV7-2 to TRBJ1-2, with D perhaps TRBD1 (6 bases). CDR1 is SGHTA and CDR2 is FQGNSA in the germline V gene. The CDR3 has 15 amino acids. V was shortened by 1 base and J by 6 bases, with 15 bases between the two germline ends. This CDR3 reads CASSLGKRGADGYTF. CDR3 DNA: TGTGCCAGCAGCTTAGGGAAGAGGGGGGCTGATGGCTACACCTTC. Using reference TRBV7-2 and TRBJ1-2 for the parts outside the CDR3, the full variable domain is GAGVSQSPSNKVTEKGKDVELRCDPISGHTALYWYRQSLGQGLEFLIYFQGNSAPDKSGLPSDRFSAERTGGSVSTLTIQRTQQEDSAVYLCASSLGKRGADGYTFGSGTRLTVV.

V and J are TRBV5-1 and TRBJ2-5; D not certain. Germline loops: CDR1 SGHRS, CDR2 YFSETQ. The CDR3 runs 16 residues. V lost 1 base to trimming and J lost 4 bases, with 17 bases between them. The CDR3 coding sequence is TGCGCCAGCAGCTTGATTGCTAGGGCCCCGGGAGAGACCCAGTACTTC. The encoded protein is CASSLIARAPGETQYF.

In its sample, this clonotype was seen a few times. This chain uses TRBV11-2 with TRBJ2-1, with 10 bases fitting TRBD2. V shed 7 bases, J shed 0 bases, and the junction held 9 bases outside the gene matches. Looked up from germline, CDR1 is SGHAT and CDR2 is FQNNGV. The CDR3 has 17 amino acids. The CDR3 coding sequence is TGTGCCAGCACCAGACTAGCGGGTGCCCTCTCCTACAATGAGCAGTTCTTC. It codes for CASTRLAGALSYNEQFF.

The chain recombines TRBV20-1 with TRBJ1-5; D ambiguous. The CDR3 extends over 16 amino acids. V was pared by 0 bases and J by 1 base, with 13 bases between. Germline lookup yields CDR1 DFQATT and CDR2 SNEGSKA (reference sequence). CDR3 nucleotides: TGCAGTGCTAGAGATCCCCGTGACGGGAGCAATCAGCCCCAGCATTTT. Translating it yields CSARDPRDGSNQPQHF.

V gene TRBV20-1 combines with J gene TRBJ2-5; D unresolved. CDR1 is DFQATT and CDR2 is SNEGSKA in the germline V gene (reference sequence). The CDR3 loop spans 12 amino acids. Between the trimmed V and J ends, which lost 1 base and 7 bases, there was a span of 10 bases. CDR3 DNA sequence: TGCAGTGCTAGAGTAATCGAAGGGACCCAGTACTTC. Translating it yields CSARVIEGTQYF.

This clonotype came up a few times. In DNA form, the CDR3 reads TGTGCCAGCTCGACAGCGCTGTACAATGAGCAGTTCTTC. This encodes CASSTALYNEQFF. The chain recombines TRBV7-9 with TRBJ2-1, with D possibly matching TRBD1 (5 bases). V lost 8 bases to trimming and J lost 4 bases, with 12 bases between them. CDR1 is SEHNR, CDR2 FQNEAQ, per germline (reference sequence). The CDR3 has 13 residues. The whole variable domain, filled in from reference TRBV7-9 and TRBJ2-1, reads DTGVSQNPRHKITKRGQNVTFRCDPISEHNRLYWYRQTLGQGPEFLTYFQNEAQLEKSRLLSDRFSAERPKGSFSTLEIQRTEQGDSAMYLCASSTALYNEQFFGPGTRLTVL.

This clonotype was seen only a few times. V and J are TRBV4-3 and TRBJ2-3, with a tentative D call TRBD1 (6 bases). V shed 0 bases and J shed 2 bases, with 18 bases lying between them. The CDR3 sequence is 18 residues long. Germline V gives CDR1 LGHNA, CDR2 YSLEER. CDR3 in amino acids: CASSQDLPTGQITDTQYF. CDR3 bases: TGCGCCAGCAGCCAAGATCTTCCGACCGGACAGATCACAGATACGCAGTATTTT.

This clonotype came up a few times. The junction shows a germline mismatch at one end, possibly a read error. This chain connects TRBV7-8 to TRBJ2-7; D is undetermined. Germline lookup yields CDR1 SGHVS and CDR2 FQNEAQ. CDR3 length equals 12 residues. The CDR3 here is CASSIALYEQYF. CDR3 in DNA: TGTGCCAGCAGCATAGCCCTATACGAGCAGTACTTC.

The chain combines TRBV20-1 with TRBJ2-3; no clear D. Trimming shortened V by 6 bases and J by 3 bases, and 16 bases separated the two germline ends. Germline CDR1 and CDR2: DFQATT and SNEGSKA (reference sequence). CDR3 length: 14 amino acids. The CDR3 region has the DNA TGCAGTGCCCCAGACCCATATGTTACAGATACGCAGTATTTT. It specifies CSAPDPYVTDTQYF.

The CDR3 DNA reads as TGTGCCAGCAGCTTAGTGTGGGGGCCTTACAATGAGCAGTTCTTC. This gives the protein CASSLVWGPYNEQFF. This rearrangement joins TRBV7-2 to TRBJ2-1; D is perhaps TRBD1 (6 bases). The CDR3 sequence is 15 residues long. Trimming took off 1 base at V and 4 bases at J, with 11 bases between the two ends. CDR1 and CDR2 (germline): SGHTA, FQGNSA.

The CDR3 DNA reads as TGTGCCACCAGTGATTTTTTCAGAAACAATGAGCAGTTCTTC. Its protein is CATSDFFRNNEQFF. The chain is built from TRBV24-1 and TRBJ2-1; no reliable D call. V was clipped by 1 base and J by 5 bases, with 8 bases between them. CDR1 and CDR2 from the germline V gene are KGHDR and SFDVKD. This CDR3 region has 14 residues.

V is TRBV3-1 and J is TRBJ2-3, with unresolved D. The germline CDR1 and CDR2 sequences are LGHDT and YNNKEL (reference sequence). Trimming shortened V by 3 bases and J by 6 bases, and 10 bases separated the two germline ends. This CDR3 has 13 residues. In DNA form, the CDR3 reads TGTGCCAGCAGCCATCGAGATGGGGATACGCAGTATTTT. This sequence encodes CASSHRDGDTQYF.

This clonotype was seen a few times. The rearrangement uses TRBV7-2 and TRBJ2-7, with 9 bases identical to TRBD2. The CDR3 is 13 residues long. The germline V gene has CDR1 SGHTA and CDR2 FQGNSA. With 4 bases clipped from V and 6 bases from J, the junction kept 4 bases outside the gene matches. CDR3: CASSSGTSPEQYF. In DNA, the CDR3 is TGTGCCAGCAGCTCCGGGACTAGCCCCGAGCAGTACTTC.

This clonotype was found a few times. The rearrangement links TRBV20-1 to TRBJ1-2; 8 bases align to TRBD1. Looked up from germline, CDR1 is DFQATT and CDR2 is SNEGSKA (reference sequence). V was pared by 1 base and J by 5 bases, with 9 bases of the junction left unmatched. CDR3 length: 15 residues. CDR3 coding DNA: TGCAGTGCTAGAGTCCGACAGGGGCGCGGTTATGGCTACACCTTC. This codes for CSARVRQGRGYGYTF.

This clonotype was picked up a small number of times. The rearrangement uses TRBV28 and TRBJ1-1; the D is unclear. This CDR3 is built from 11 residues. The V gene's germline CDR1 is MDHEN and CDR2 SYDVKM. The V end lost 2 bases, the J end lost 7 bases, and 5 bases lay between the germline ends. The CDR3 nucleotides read TGTGCCAGCAGTTTAATTGGTGAAGCTTTCTTT. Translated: CASSLIGEAFF.

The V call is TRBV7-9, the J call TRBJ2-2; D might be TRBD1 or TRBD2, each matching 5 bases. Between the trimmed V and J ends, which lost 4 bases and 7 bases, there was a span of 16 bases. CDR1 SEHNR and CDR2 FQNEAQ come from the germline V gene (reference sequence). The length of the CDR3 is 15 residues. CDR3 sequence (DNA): TGTGCCAGCAGCTCGGGACGGACCCCTCGCGGGGAGCTGTTTTTT. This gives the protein CASSSGRTPRGELFF.

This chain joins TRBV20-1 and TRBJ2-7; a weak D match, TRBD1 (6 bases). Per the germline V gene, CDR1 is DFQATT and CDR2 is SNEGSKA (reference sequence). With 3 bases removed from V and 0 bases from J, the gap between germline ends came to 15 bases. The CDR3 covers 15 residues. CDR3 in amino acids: CSASGPDSLSYEQYF. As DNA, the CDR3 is TGCAGTGCTAGTGGACCGGACAGCCTCTCCTACGAGCAGTACTTC.

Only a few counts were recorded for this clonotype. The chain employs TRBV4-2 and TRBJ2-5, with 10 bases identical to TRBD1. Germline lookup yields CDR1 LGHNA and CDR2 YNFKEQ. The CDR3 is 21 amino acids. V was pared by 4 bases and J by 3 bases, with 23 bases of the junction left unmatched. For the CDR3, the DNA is TGTGCCAGCAGCCCGGAAAGAGGACAGGGGGTCCTGGCTAGCGGAAAAGAGACCCAGTACTTC. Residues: CASSPERGQGVLASGKETQYF.

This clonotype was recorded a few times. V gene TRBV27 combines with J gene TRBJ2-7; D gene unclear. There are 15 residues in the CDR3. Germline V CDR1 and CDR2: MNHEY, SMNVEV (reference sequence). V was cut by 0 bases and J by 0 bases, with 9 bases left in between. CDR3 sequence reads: CASSLSPGRSYEQYF. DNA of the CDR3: TGTGCCAGCAGTTTATCCCCAGGCCGCTCCTACGAGCAGTACTTC.